The T cell receptor beta chain under discussion was sequenced for a study of shared clonotypes between healthy human individuals. Study-wide results and limits: Large depth notwithstanding, sorted-subset sequencing proved incomplete by rarefaction.

Germline assignment: CDR1 MDHEN and CDR2 SYDVKM. The CDR3 is 12 residues long. J gave up 5 bases and V 6 bases, and 3 bases lay outside the gene matches. Only in-frame clones appear in the TCRdb table, and some are missing; sequencing was by immunoSEQ multiplex PCR. The repertoire holds over a million clones, with roughly 75% as singletons. Comment on this clone: The antigen remains unidentified.

Division of CD4+ cells produced a CD45RA+ naive subset and a CD45RA-negative memory subset. J is TRBJ1-2 and V is TRBV28; 7 nucleotides line up with TRBD1. The sequenced material came from memory CD4+ T cells sorted from blood. Subset denoted: CD45RA-negative fraction. The TCR comes from a man between 18 and 35 years old in good health. CDR3 DNA sequence: TGTGCCAGCAGCGGGACAGATTATGGCTACACCTTC. Its translation is CASSGTDYGYTF.